The 30 T cell receptor beta chains reported below all come from one sample, sequenced in a study of T-cell reconstitution after alpha-beta-depleted transplantation in children (dated by TCRdb to 2016 to 2018). Library preparation was by PCR. TCRdb lists the instrument as Illumina HiSeq 2500. TCR library preparation used molecular barcoding, with unique molecular identifiers applied to normalize quantification of the TCRbeta repertoire. Clones were called with MiXCR by TCRdb after fastp trimmed the public reads at Q25, and only in-frame beta chains were retained. Each record represents a unique CDR3 protein, reported with the most common genes and DNA among its rows. This sample is represented by 550,000 to 600,000 distinct CDR3 sequences; around 23% of them were singletons. Around an eighth of the sample is in the top ten clones. The intended sense of this specimen's treatment or condition label: allogeneic hematopoietic cell transplantation with graft depleted of TCRalphabeta T cells and CD19 B cells.

This specimen was PBMCs, mostly from graft donor cells, taken 360 days after TCRalphabeta/CD19-depleted stem cell transplant. These TCRs come from a boy in the first two years of life who had a stem cell transplant for acute myeloid leukemia, so the T cells may come from the graft donor.

As for this clonotype: Since the CDR3 does not end with the conserved phenylalanine or tryptophan, this likely comes from a read error. The gene calls are TRBV7-9 and TRBJ1-4; 9 bases fit TRBD1. Germline V lookup: CDR1 SEHNR, CDR2 FQNEAQ (reference sequence). The CDR3 covers 16 residues. The V segment lost 3 bases and the J segment 6 bases; nucleotides outside the gene matches: 8. The CDR3 is CASSFIGQGTYEKLFC. CDR3 coding DNA: TGTGCCAGCAGCTTCATCGGACAGGGGACCTATGAAAAACTGTTTTGT.

The gene calls are TRBV6-1 and TRBJ1-1; D not certain. The CDR3 spans 14 residues. The V end was cut by 0 bases, the J end by 4 bases, with 9 bases between. CDR1 is MNHNS and CDR2 is SASEGT in the germline V gene. Here the CDR3 DNA reads TGTGCCAGCAGTGAAGCGCTTTTGAGCACTGAAGCTTTCTTT. It translates to CASSEALLSTEAFF.

This clonotype was counted at least ten times. The V and J genes are TRBV20-1 and TRBJ2-1, with 9 bases that match TRBD2. This CDR3 has 13 amino acids. CDR1 DFQATT and CDR2 SNEGSKA come from the germline V gene (reference sequence). J gave up 10 bases and V 4 bases, and 8 bases lay outside the gene matches. The CDR3 is CSAIHTLAGEQFF. The CDR3 bases are TGCAGTGCTATCCACACCCTAGCGGGGGAGCAGTTCTTC.

The chain recombines TRBV29-1 with TRBJ2-7, with a tentative D call TRBD2 (5 bases). V lost 7 bases and J 6 bases, leaving 16 bases between the germline ends. The CDR3 is made up of 12 amino acids. CDR1 SQVTM and CDR2 ANQGSEA come from the germline V gene. CDR3 bases: TGCAGCGCCCGGGTAGAGGCGGGCGAGCAGTACTTC. The encoded protein is CSARVEAGEQYF.

This clonotype was seen many times. V gene TRBV12-3 or TRBV12-4 combines with J gene TRBJ1-3, with TRBD1 as a possible D gene (6 bases). V was trimmed by 6 bases and J by 4 bases, leaving 10 bases between them. The CDR3 sequence is 13 residues long. This chain's CDR3 is CASSPGTGNTIYF. The CDR3 bases are TGTGCCAGCAGCCCTGGGACAGGAAACACCATATATTTT.

A few counts support this clonotype. The J gene is TRBJ2-3, the V gene TRBV20-1, with D perhaps TRBD1 or TRBD2 (5 bases each). CDR3 length: 15 amino acids. Trimming stripped 0 bases from V and 3 bases from J, with 13 bases between. CDR1 and CDR2 from the germline V gene are DFQATT and SNEGSKA (reference sequence). CDR3 nucleotide sequence: TGCAGTGCTAGAGAGGGACCCCGCGGGACAGATACGCAGTATTTT. This translates into CSAREGPRGTDTQYF.

This clonotype has at least ten counts. The chain recombines TRBV4-1 with TRBJ2-1; D is undetermined. The length of the CDR3 is 15 residues. From germline, CDR1 is MGHRA and CDR2 YSYEKL. Trimming removed 3 bases from V and 6 bases from J, with 15 bases in between. CDR3 sequence: CASSQAEEFINEQFF. The CDR3 DNA follows: TGCGCCAGCAGCCAGGCCGAGGAGTTCATCAATGAGCAGTTCTTC.

In nucleotides, the CDR3 is TGCAGTGCTAGTGGCCTAGCGGGGGGCTTAGCCAAAAACATTCAGTACTTC. Protein: CSASGLAGGLAKNIQYF. This chain links TRBV20-1 with TRBJ2-4; TRBD2 matches 11 bases. Germline V gives CDR1 DFQATT, CDR2 SNEGSKA (reference sequence). This CDR3 region has 17 residues. J lost 0 bases, V lost 3 bases, and 7 bases had no gene match.

The table lists this clonotype with a few counts. J is TRBJ2-2 and V is TRBV29-1, with D unresolved. V shed 2 bases and J shed 4 bases, with 8 bases lying between them. Germline V gene data show CDR1 as SQVTM and CDR2 as ANQGSEA. CDR3 size: 13 residues. Here the CDR3 reads CSVERPSTGELFF. The CDR3 nucleotides read TGCAGCGTTGAAAGACCCTCCACCGGGGAGCTGTTTTTT.

This clonotype was seen many times. V is TRBV3-1 and J is TRBJ2-3; 7 nucleotides line up with TRBD2. From germline, CDR1 is LGHDT and CDR2 YNNKEL (reference sequence). V shed 3 bases, J shed 7 bases, and the junction held 1 base outside the gene matches. The CDR3 is 12 amino acids. Here the CDR3 reads CASSQGGYTQYF. The CDR3 DNA sequence: TGTGCCAGCAGCCAGGGAGGGTATACGCAGTATTTT.

This chain joins TRBV20-1 and TRBJ1-4, with a possible D match to TRBD1 (5 bases). The CDR3 length is 13 residues. V was clipped by 4 bases and J by 8 bases, with 14 bases between them. Germline lookup yields CDR1 DFQATT and CDR2 SNEGSKA (reference sequence). The CDR3 DNA reads as TGCAGTGCTACCAGGGATTTAGGGGAAAAACTGTTTTTT. Translated, it gives CSATRDLGEKLFF.

The CDR3 DNA sequence: TGCAGTGCCCCGGACTCAAAAGAGACCCAGTACTTC. Residues: CSAPDSKETQYF. V usage is TRBV20-1 and J usage is TRBJ2-5; TRBD2 is a possible D gene (5 bases). Trimming took off 6 bases at V and 3 bases at J, with 11 bases between the two ends. CDR1 and CDR2 from the germline V gene are DFQATT and SNEGSKA (reference sequence). This CDR3 is built from 12 residues.

This clonotype was counted at least ten times. The V and J genes are TRBV12-3 or TRBV12-4 and TRBJ2-5; D possibly matches TRBD1 or TRBD2 (5 bases each). V was pared by 1 base and J by 10 bases, with 19 bases between. This CDR3 has 15 residues. The CDR3 sequence is CASSLGGSPLLIQYF. CDR3 DNA: TGTGCCAGCAGTTTAGGGGGGTCTCCCCTCCTTATCCAGTACTTC.

This clonotype was recorded many times. V usage is TRBV29-1 and J usage is TRBJ1-1, with a weak D call TRBD1 (5 bases). The CDR3 contains 14 residues. CDR1 is SQVTM and CDR2 is ANQGSEA in the germline V gene. V was cut by 6 bases and J by 1 base, with 15 bases left in between. This CDR3 reads CSVIRVLANTEAFF. CDR3 in DNA: TGCAGCGTGATCAGGGTGCTGGCGAACACTGAAGCTTTCTTT.

This clonotype appeared a single time. This chain connects TRBV20-1 to TRBJ2-3; 16 positions match TRBD2. V lost 2 bases to trimming and J lost 5 bases; unmatched junction nucleotides: 10. Germline V lookup: CDR1 DFQATT, CDR2 SNEGSKA (reference sequence). The CDR3 runs to 18 residues. The CDR3 loop is CSARTPPGLAGGRDTQYF. For the CDR3, the DNA is TGCAGTGCTAGAACACCCCCGGGACTAGCGGGGGGGAGAGATACGCAGTATTTT.

This clonotype has at least ten counts. The chain joins TRBV3-1 to TRBJ1-2, with D unclear. Between the trimmed V and J ends, which lost 4 bases and 4 bases, there was a span of 13 bases. The CDR3 length is 14 residues. CDR1 and CDR2 (germline): LGHDT, YNNKEL (reference sequence). CDR3 in amino acids: CASSPLDVAYGYTF. In nucleotides, the CDR3 is TGTGCCAGCAGCCCCCTGGACGTGGCCTATGGCTACACCTTC. The full variable domain, completed using reference TRBV3-1 and TRBJ1-2, is DTAVSQTPKYLVTQMGNDKSIKCEQNLGHDTMYWYKQDSKKFLKIMFSYNNKELIINETVPNRFSPKSPDKAHLNLHINSLELGDSAVYFCASSPLDVAYGYTFGSGTRLTVV.

CDR3 in amino acids: CSAPKAGALQETQYF. The CDR3, as DNA: TGCAGTGCCCCGAAGGCGGGGGCTCTCCAAGAGACCCAGTACTTC. V and J are TRBV20-1 and TRBJ2-5; D is possibly TRBD2 (7 bases). The V and J ends lost 6 bases and 1 base respectively, with 18 bases between them. The CDR3 consists of 15 residues. Germline V gene data show CDR1 as DFQATT and CDR2 as SNEGSKA (reference sequence).

This clonotype was detected many times. V gene TRBV18 combines with J gene TRBJ1-3, with D perhaps matching TRBD1 (5 bases). The CDR3 has 17 residues. V was cut by 5 bases and J by 0 bases, with 17 bases left in between. Germline V gene data show CDR1 as KGHSH and CDR2 as LQKENI. The CDR3 region is CASSSNLQAFSGNTIYF. The CDR3 nucleotides read TGTGCCAGCTCATCCAACCTACAGGCGTTCTCTGGAAACACCATATATTTT.

Concerning this clonotype itself: Since a much larger clone is just one base distant, this may be a read error. The chain couples TRBV10-3 to TRBJ2-3; the D is unclear. CDR1 is ENHRY and CDR2 is SYGVKD in the germline V gene. The CDR3 spans 15 residues. V was trimmed by 4 bases and J by 3 bases, leaving 14 bases between them. CDR3 DNA sequence: TGTGCCATCAGTGCTACGTCTTTCAGGACAGATACGCAGTATTTT. Its translation is CAISATSFRTDTQYF.

The chain is built from TRBV21-1 and TRBJ2-7. TRBV21-1 has pseudogene status. The CDR3 contains 16 residues. CDR3 protein: CASSKVRWGPNYEQYV. The CDR3 bases are TGTGCCAGCAGCAAAGTGAGGTGGGGTCCGAACTACGAGCAGTACGTC.

In its sample, this clonotype was seen many times. The chain uses TRBV20-1 and TRBJ1-6, with unresolved D. Germline-derived CDR1 and CDR2 are DFQATT and SNEGSKA (reference sequence). V was cut by 1 base and J by 6 bases, with 7 bases left in between. This CDR3 is 13 amino acids long. The CDR3 DNA is TGCAGTGCTAGAGGCGCGGGTAATTCACCCCTCCACTTT. Its protein is CSARGAGNSPLHF.

At least ten counts were recorded for this clonotype. This chain joins TRBV21-1 and TRBJ2-1; TRBD1, as called in the table, went unchecked against the DNA. TRBV21-1 has pseudogene status. There are 15 residues in the CDR3. CDR3 sequence: CASSKQTASRVGTIF. CDR3 DNA sequence: TGTGCCAGCAGCAAACAGACAGCCTCAAGGGTGGGGACCATCTTC.

This chain connects TRBV20-1 to TRBJ1-3; unclear D gene. CDR1 and CDR2 (germline): DFQATT, SNEGSKA (reference sequence). V dropped 0 bases and J dropped 8 bases, with 17 bases sitting between them. This CDR3 region has 15 residues. The CDR3 protein is CSARDARTSSDTIYF. Written as DNA, the CDR3 is TGCAGTGCTAGAGATGCCCGGACCTCCTCGGACACCATATATTTT.

This clonotype came up a few times. The V and J genes are TRBV6-2 or TRBV6-3 and TRBJ2-5, with D possibly being TRBD1 or TRBD2 (6 bases each). The germline gives CDR1 MNHEY, CDR2 SVGEGT. This CDR3 contains 16 residues. Trimming shortened V by 6 bases and J by 7 bases, and 24 bases separated the two germline ends. CDR3 sequence: CASSPQLGAGRVTQYF. For the CDR3, the DNA is TGTGCCAGCAGCCCCCAGTTGGGGGCGGGGAGAGTGACCCAGTACTTC.

This clonotype was counted only a few times. The CDR3 DNA reads TGTGCCAGCAGTTACTCTGGGGGGCATGAGCAGTTCTTC. As protein: CASSYSGGHEQFF. V and J are TRBV6-2 or TRBV6-3 and TRBJ2-1; tentatively, D is TRBD1 or TRBD2 (6 bases each). CDR1 is MNHEY, CDR2 SVGEGT, per germline. CDR3 length equals 13 residues. V was clipped by 0 bases and J by 8 bases, with 8 bases between them.

This clonotype was found many times. The chain links TRBV6-5 to TRBJ1-4, with 8 bases fitting TRBD1. J lost 7 bases, V lost 6 bases, and 7 bases had no gene match. CDR1 and CDR2 from the germline V gene are MNHEY and SVGAGI. The CDR3 totals 14 residues. The CDR3 reads CASRLQGGAEKLFF. DNA of the CDR3: TGTGCCAGCAGACTACAGGGGGGGGCTGAAAAACTGTTTTTT.

This clonotype was detected only a few times. The chain employs TRBV6-4 and TRBJ2-7; D is uncertain. V dropped 3 bases and J dropped 3 bases, with 21 bases sitting between them. This CDR3 has 17 amino acids. CDR1 is MRHNA and CDR2 is SNTAGT in the germline V gene. CDR3 DNA: TGTGCCAGCAGTGATTCGTCCTACCGTGCCCCCAACTACGAGCAGTACTTC. Translated: CASSDSSYRAPNYEQYF.

The J gene is TRBJ2-7, the V gene TRBV10-3; 9 bases map to TRBD1. The junction had 7 bases not matched to a gene; V was cut back by 6 bases and J by 4 bases. The CDR3 sequence is 14 residues long. CDR1 is ENHRY, CDR2 SYGVKD, per germline. The CDR3 DNA reads as TGTGCCATCAGCCGACAGGGGGAGGAGTACGAGCAGTACGTC. It yields the protein CAISRQGEEYEQYV.

This chain joins TRBV4-1 and TRBJ1-4, with D tentatively TRBD1 (6 bases). CDR1 is MGHRA and CDR2 is YSYEKL in the germline V gene. There are 14 residues in the CDR3. V was trimmed by 4 bases and J by 4 bases, leaving 10 bases between them. The CDR3 bases are TGCGCCAGCAGCCCGGACAGTCTTAATGAAAAACTGTTTTTT. Translating gives CASSPDSLNEKLFF.

The sample holds a few counts of this clonotype. The genes are TRBV20-1 and TRBJ2-7; perhaps TRBD2 as D (6 bases). The CDR3 has 13 amino acids. Looked up from germline, CDR1 is DFQATT and CDR2 is SNEGSKA (reference sequence). The V gene lost 4 bases and the J gene lost 2 bases, with 12 bases spanning the gap. CDR3: CSAIERAPYEQYF. DNA of the CDR3: TGCAGTGCTATTGAGCGGGCCCCCTACGAGCAGTACTTC.